One T cell receptor beta chain is described in this entry. The sample belongs to a study of blood T cell repertoires in COVID-19. For the study at large: The United States, Italy and Spain were the sources of the acute and convalescent COVID-19 samples.

Authors' methods: Estimation of nucleated cell counts was performed using reference gene primer amplification. Libraries were prepared by immunoSEQ multiplex PCR; TCRdb keeps only in-frame clonotypes and omits some of them. V, J and clone size derive from that table, while D and trimming were established from the DNA sequence. Seen here are about 250,000 clones, just under 85% observed once, and the top ten hold around 6.8%. CDR1 SNHLY and CDR2 FYNNEI come from the germline V gene. CDR3 length equals 15 residues. The V end lost 7 bases, the J end lost 0 bases, and 13 bases lay between the germline ends.

The receptor comes from a woman aged 60-75 years with active or convalescent COVID-19. This sequence joins TRBV2 and TRBJ1-3, with D unclear. The sequenced material came from peripheral blood. For the CDR3, the DNA is TGTGCCAGCACCGCCGGGAGTGGCTCTGGAAACACCATATATTTT. It specifies CASTAGSGSGNTIYF.